The 31 T cell receptor beta chains reported below all come from one sample, sequenced in a study of blood T cell repertoires in COVID-19 (TCRdb year 2020). Receptor libraries were prepared by the immunoSEQ multiplex PCR assay. The immuneACCESS repertoire file appears here via TCRdb, limited to in-frame rearrangements. These files lack a portion of the clones; in checked studies, under half of the deficit traces to unresolved V genes, and the cause of the others is not known. This sample comprises 200,000 to 250,000 clones, roughly 86% of them detected only once. Around 2.9% of the sample is held by the ten biggest clonotypes. Sequenced material: peripheral blood. These receptors came from a woman between 55 and 75 years old with acute or convalescent COVID-19.

This chain connects TRBV19 to TRBJ1-1; no firm D call. CDR1 is LNHDA, CDR2 SQIVND, per germline (reference sequence). The germline V and J ends were trimmed by 5 bases and 5 bases, with 15 bases remaining between them. This CDR3 has 14 residues. As DNA, the CDR3 is TGTGCCAGTAGTTCCCGGGAGTTGGGTACTGAAGCTTTCTTT. It encodes CASSSRELGTEAFF. The whole variable domain, filled in from reference TRBV19 and TRBJ1-1, reads DGGITQSPKYLFRKEGQNVTLSCEQNLNHDAMYWYRQDPGQGLRLIYYSQIVNDFQKGDIAEGYSVSREKKESFPLTVTSAQKNPTAFYLCASSSRELGTEAFFGQGTRLTVV.

In the case of this clone: Other DNA sequences in the sample encode the same CDR3. The rearrangement joins TRBV3-1 (or the pseudogene TRBV3-2) to TRBJ2-3, with 11 positions matching TRBD2. With V trimmed by 3 bases and J by 3 bases, 5 bases remained unmatched. CDR3 length: 16 residues. Germline V gene data show CDR1 as LGHDT and CDR2 as YNNKEL (reference sequence). In DNA, the CDR3 is TGTGCCAGCAGCCAGGATCTAGCGGGAGGTACAGATACGCAGTATTTT. This translates into CASSQDLAGGTDTQYF.

The rearrangement links TRBV19 to TRBJ1-5; 10 bases fit TRBD1. The length of the CDR3 is 17 residues. In germline, CDR1 is LNHDA, CDR2 SQIVND (reference sequence). Losses at the gene ends were 8 bases for V and 7 bases for J; bases not matched to a gene: 17. Written as DNA, the CDR3 is TGTGCCAGTTCCCGCACCAACGACAGGGGGCTGAGGCAGCCCCAGCATTTT. Translated: CASSRTNDRGLRQPQHF.

The rearrangement joins TRBV19 to TRBJ2-7, with D perhaps matching TRBD2 (6 bases). V lost 3 bases and J lost 0, with 15 bases in between. The CDR3 is 16 amino acids. The germline V gene encodes CDR1 LNHDA and CDR2 SQIVND (reference sequence). As DNA, the CDR3 is TGTGCCAGTAGTATTTTAGGGACTCTCAGCTCCTACGAGCAGTACTTC. Its translation is CASSILGTLSSYEQYF.

This clone was seen more than once but under ten times. The same CDR3 arises from other DNA sequences in this sample as well. The rearrangement uses TRBV5-1 and TRBJ1-2; D not resolved. There are 12 residues in the CDR3. Trimming took off 0 bases at V and 6 bases at J, with 6 bases between the two ends. The germline V gene encodes CDR1 SGHRS and CDR2 YFSETQ. In nucleotides, the CDR3 is TGCGCCAGCAGCTTGGGGGAGCATGGCTACACCTTC. Its translation: CASSLGEHGYTF.

V and J are TRBV2 and TRBJ2-2; 9 nucleotides agree with TRBD2. The germline CDR1 and CDR2 sequences are SNHLY and FYNNEI. V lost 7 bases to trimming and J lost 1 base; unmatched junction nucleotides: 4. This CDR3 has 15 amino acids. In nucleotides, the CDR3 is TGTGCCAGCACGAGGACTAGCGTGAACACCGGGGAGCTGTTTTTT. This translates into CASTRTSVNTGELFF.

V gene TRBV30 combines with J gene TRBJ2-1; 7 bases align to TRBD2. The J segment lost 3 bases and the V segment lost 0 bases, leaving 8 bases of the junction unmatched. In germline, CDR1 is GTSNPN, CDR2 SVGIG (reference sequence). The CDR3 totals 16 residues. The chain's CDR3 is CAWSVRTGGGYNEQFF. In DNA form, the CDR3 reads TGTGCCTGGAGTGTACGGACGGGGGGAGGCTACAATGAGCAGTTCTTC.

V usage is TRBV6-2 or TRBV6-3 and J usage is TRBJ1-1, with 9 bases lining up with TRBD1. This CDR3 has 12 residues. With V trimmed by 5 bases and J by 9 bases, 4 bases remained unmatched. The germline gives CDR1 MNHEY, CDR2 SVGEGT. CDR3: CASSRGQGKAFF. The DNA of the CDR3 is TGTGCCAGCAGTAGGGGACAGGGTAAAGCTTTCTTT.

This clone came up a few times. The J gene is TRBJ1-5, the V gene TRBV7-2; no clear D gene. CDR3 length: 16 amino acids. Trimming left V 1 base short and J 6 bases short, with 16 bases between. Germline V gene sequence: CDR1 SGHTA, CDR2 FQGNSA. CDR3: CASSLGGRSGGQPQHF. In DNA, the CDR3 is TGTGCCAGCAGCTTAGGCGGCAGGTCAGGAGGTCAGCCCCAGCATTTT.

The chain carries TRBV28 and TRBJ2-5, with 7 bases aligning to TRBD1. Germline V lookup: CDR1 MDHEN, CDR2 SYDVKM. V was pared by 2 bases and J by 4 bases, with 7 bases of the junction left unmatched. The CDR3 totals 15 residues. In DNA form, the CDR3 reads TGTGCCAGCAGTTTAGGACAGGTGGTTGGAGAGACCCAGTACTTC. The encoded protein is CASSLGQVVGETQYF.

This clone was recorded a few times. The chain has TRBV7-2 and TRBJ1-3; D gene unclear. In germline, CDR1 is SGHTA, CDR2 FQGNSA. Trimming cost V 5 bases and J 3 bases, with 8 bases left between them. CDR3 length: 13 amino acids. The CDR3 DNA reads as TGTGCCAGCAGCGTATACAGTGGAAACACCATATATTTT. Translating it yields CASSVYSGNTIYF.

This rearrangement joins TRBV3-1 (or the pseudogene TRBV3-2) to TRBJ2-1, with D maybe TRBD2 (5 bases). The CDR3 extends over 15 amino acids. Germline-derived CDR1 and CDR2 are LGHDT and YNNKEL (reference sequence). V shed 1 base and J shed 11 bases, with 18 bases lying between them. The CDR3 loop reads CASSQAGWDSVKQFF. The CDR3 DNA follows: TGTGCCAGCAGCCAAGCTGGATGGGATAGCGTTAAGCAGTTCTTC.

In the case of this clone: Other DNA variants within this sample encode the same CDR3. The chain combines TRBV3-1 (or the pseudogene TRBV3-2) with TRBJ1-6; tentatively, D is TRBD1 (5 bases). Per germline, CDR1 LGHDT and CDR2 YNNKEL (reference sequence). This CDR3 has 17 amino acids. The V gene lost 0 bases and the J gene lost 0 bases, with 9 bases spanning the gap. The CDR3, as DNA: TGTGCCAGCAGCCAAGAACGGGGGAGCTCCTATAATTCACCCCTCCACTTT. Translation gives CASSQERGSSYNSPLHF.

This chain connects TRBV5-6 to TRBJ1-4; D ambiguous. Trimming stripped 2 bases from V and 4 bases from J, with 9 bases between. Germline CDR1 SGHDT, CDR2 YYEEEE. This CDR3 has 14 residues. This CDR3 reads CASSLGRSNEKLFF. CDR3 nucleotides: TGTGCCAGCAGCTTAGGGAGAAGTAATGAAAAACTGTTTTTT.

The V call is TRBV5-1, the J call TRBJ1-4; 7 bases align to TRBD1. The CDR3 loop spans 18 amino acids. CDR1 and CDR2 from the germline V gene are SGHRS and YFSETQ. With V trimmed by 0 bases and J by 0 bases, 8 bases remained unmatched. CDR3 residues: CASSLAGTALPTNEKLFF. CDR3 in DNA: TGCGCCAGCAGCTTGGCCGGGACAGCCCTGCCAACTAATGAAAAACTGTTTTTT.

The J gene is TRBJ2-3, the V gene TRBV30; tentative D call: TRBD1 (5 bases). V shed 2 bases and J shed 0 bases, with 12 bases lying between them. This CDR3 is 15 amino acids long. CDR1 is GTSNPN and CDR2 is SVGIG in the germline V gene (reference sequence). The CDR3 coding sequence is TGTGCCTGGAGTAGGGGATGGGGTAGCACAGATACGCAGTATTTT. Protein sequence: CAWSRGWGSTDTQYF.

V gene TRBV15 combines with J gene TRBJ2-2, with TRBD2 matching over 9 bases. The CDR3 covers 16 residues. V shed 3 bases and J 0 bases; nucleotides not matched to a gene: 2. Germline CDR1 and CDR2: LNHNV and YYDKDF (reference sequence). CDR3 sequence: CATSRREGPNTGELFF. The CDR3 DNA reads TGTGCCACCAGCAGGCGGGAGGGCCCGAACACCGGGGAGCTGTTTTTT.

The chain has TRBV6-1 and TRBJ2-3, with 9 bases identical to TRBD2. Germline V gene sequence: CDR1 MNHNS, CDR2 SASEGT. The CDR3 is made up of 17 amino acids. Losses at the gene ends were 2 bases for V and 1 base for J; bases not matched to a gene: 7. The CDR3, as DNA: TGTGCCAGCAGTGAATTTAGCGGGAGAATTGGCACAGATACGCAGTATTTT. Translating it yields CASSEFSGRIGTDTQYF.

This clone was detected a few times. V gene TRBV5-1 combines with J gene TRBJ2-3, with 12 bases lining up with TRBD2. The CDR3 is made up of 19 amino acids. Trimming cost V 0 bases and J 0 bases; bases outside gene matches: 8. The germline CDR1 and CDR2 sequences are SGHRS and YFSETQ. The CDR3 spells CASSLAPLAGGTSTDTQYF. DNA of the CDR3: TGCGCCAGCAGCTTGGCCCCACTAGCGGGGGGCACTAGCACAGATACGCAGTATTTT.

V usage is TRBV6-5 and J usage is TRBJ1-1; D possibly corresponds to TRBD1 (5 bases). Deletions cut 4 bases from V and 4 bases from J, with 16 bases between. Germline values: CDR1 MNHEY, CDR2 SVGAGI. The length of the CDR3 is 15 residues. The DNA for the CDR3 is TGTGCCAGCAGTTCCCAGACAGTCCTCCTCACTGAAGCTTTCTTT. This encodes CASSSQTVLLTEAFF.

The chain uses TRBV3-1 (or the pseudogene TRBV3-2) and TRBJ1-2; 9 bases match TRBD1. The CDR3 contains 15 residues. The V segment lost 0 bases and the J segment 5 bases; nucleotides outside the gene matches: 4. CDR1 is LGHDT and CDR2 is YNNKEL in the germline V gene (reference sequence). As DNA, the CDR3 is TGTGCCAGCAGCCAAGAAGGGACAGGGCCTTATGGCTACACCTTC. Its protein is CASSQEGTGPYGYTF.

This CDR3 is CATSVGTAGSSGNTIYF. CDR3 bases: TGTGCCACCAGTGTCGGGACAGCCGGTAGCTCTGGAAACACCATATATTTT. The genes are TRBV24-1 and TRBJ1-3, with TRBD1 matching 7 bases. The CDR3 loop spans 17 amino acids. Per the germline V gene, CDR1 is KGHDR and CDR2 is SFDVKD. V shed 5 bases and J 0 bases; nucleotides not matched to a gene: 9.

The V and J genes are TRBV6-5 and TRBJ2-6; the D gene is possibly TRBD1 (6 bases). The CDR3 extends over 16 amino acids. Per germline, CDR1 MNHEY and CDR2 SVGAGI. The V end was cut by 0 bases, the J end by 0 bases, with 6 bases between. For the CDR3, the DNA is TGTGCCAGCAGTTACTCGACAGGCTCTGGGGCCAACGTCCTGACTTTC. It codes for CASSYSTGSGANVLTF.

The rearrangement links TRBV28 to TRBJ1-5, with D possibly matching TRBD1 (6 bases). V lost 5 bases and J 7 bases, leaving 15 bases between the germline ends. The V gene's germline CDR1 is MDHEN and CDR2 SYDVKM. The CDR3 consists of 14 residues. The CDR3 spells CASSRGGTGQPQHF. DNA of the CDR3: TGTGCCAGCAGTCGAGGGGGAACGGGACAGCCCCAGCATTTT.

The J gene is TRBJ1-5, the V gene TRBV20-1; no clear D. CDR3 length: 13 residues. The germline V gene encodes CDR1 DFQATT and CDR2 SNEGSKA (reference sequence). V was pared by 3 bases and J by 0 bases, with 6 bases between. The CDR3 nucleotides read TGCAGTGCTAGTCCCTATAGCAATCAGCCCCAGCATTTT. Its protein product is CSASPYSNQPQHF.

The rearrangement joins TRBV18 to TRBJ1-2, with D possibly TRBD1 on 5 matching bases. This CDR3 spans 15 amino acids. Germline V gene sequence: CDR1 KGHSH, CDR2 LQKENI. Trimming shortened V by 1 base and J by 0 bases, and 9 bases separated the two germline ends. CDR3 in amino acids: CASSPLDRTNYGYTF. Written as DNA, the CDR3 is TGTGCCAGCTCACCACTTGACAGAACTAACTATGGCTACACCTTC.

This chain joins TRBV10-1 and TRBJ1-2; D is uncertain. The length of the CDR3 is 13 residues. Trimming took off 2 bases at V and 6 bases at J, with 10 bases between the two ends. Per the germline V gene, CDR1 is WNHNN and CDR2 is SYGVQD (reference sequence). The CDR3 here is CASSEQIYDGYTF. The CDR3 DNA follows: TGCGCCAGCAGTGAGCAGATTTACGATGGCTACACCTTC.

This clone was detected once. The J gene is TRBJ1-2, the V gene TRBV28; unclear D gene. Germline-derived CDR1 and CDR2 are MDHEN and SYDVKM. The CDR3 spans 13 residues. Trimming shortened V by 6 bases and J by 8 bases, and 16 bases separated the two germline ends. The CDR3 bases are TGTGCCAGCAGCCCCGATGAGTTGCGGGGCTACACCTTC. It codes for CASSPDELRGYTF.

The chain couples TRBV30 to TRBJ1-4; tentatively, D is TRBD1 (5 bases). Germline V gives CDR1 GTSNPN, CDR2 SVGIG (reference sequence). V was clipped by 0 bases and J by 8 bases, with 7 bases between them. The CDR3 runs to 12 residues. CDR3 loop: CAWSVGGEKLFF. CDR3 in DNA: TGTGCCTGGAGTGTGGGGGGAGAAAAACTGTTTTTT.

This chain links TRBV19 with TRBJ1-1, with TRBD1 matching 7 bases. With 6 bases clipped from V and 3 bases from J, the junction kept 13 bases outside the gene matches. The germline V gene encodes CDR1 LNHDA and CDR2 SQIVND (reference sequence). The CDR3 has 16 residues. The CDR3 DNA sequence: TGTGCCAGTAGAAAAAATACCGGGACAGCGGACACTGAAGCTTTCTTT. The encoded protein is CASRKNTGTADTEAFF.

The CDR3 protein is CSARGPYEQYF. CDR3 sequence (DNA): TGCAGTGCTAGGGGCCCCTACGAGCAGTACTTC. The chain is built from TRBV20-1 and TRBJ2-7; D call uncertain. The CDR3 contains 11 residues. Trimming stripped 3 bases from V and 2 bases from J, with 5 bases between. Germline V gene sequence: CDR1 DFQATT, CDR2 SNEGSKA (reference sequence).